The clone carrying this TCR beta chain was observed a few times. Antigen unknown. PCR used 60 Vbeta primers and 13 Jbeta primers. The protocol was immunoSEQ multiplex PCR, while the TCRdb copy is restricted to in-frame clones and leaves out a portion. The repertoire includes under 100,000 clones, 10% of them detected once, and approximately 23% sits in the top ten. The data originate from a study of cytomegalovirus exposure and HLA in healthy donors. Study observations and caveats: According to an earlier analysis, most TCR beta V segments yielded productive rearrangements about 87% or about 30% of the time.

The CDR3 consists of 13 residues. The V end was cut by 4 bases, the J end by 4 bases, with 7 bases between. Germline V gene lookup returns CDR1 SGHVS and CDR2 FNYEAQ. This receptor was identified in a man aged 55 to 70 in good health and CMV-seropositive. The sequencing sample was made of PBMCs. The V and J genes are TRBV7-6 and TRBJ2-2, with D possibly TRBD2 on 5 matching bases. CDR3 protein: CASSSGSTGELFF. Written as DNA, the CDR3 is TGTGCCAGCAGCTCGGGGAGCACCGGGGAGCTGTTTTTT.